This T cell receptor (beta chain) was recovered during a study of blood T cells in healthy people across ages (dated by TCRdb to about 2015). Regarding the complete study: Template switching captured roughly one uniquely barcoded TCR beta cDNA molecule per two T cells in model experiments. To avoid experimental bias, donors of different ages were distributed randomly across sequencing lanes. For two donors (one aged 18 to 29 and one aged 80 or older), the study analyzed two additional independent replicas of 1 million unique cDNA reads from the same blood draw. The study measured age-related changes in TCR beta repertoire diversity using deep sequencing normalized with unique cDNA molecular identifiers. The donors were split into four age groups: young (average about 15 years), middle-aged (nearly 40), aged (62) and long-lived (over 80).

The receptor library was made with 5' RACE. For sequencing, an Illumina HiSeq 2500 was employed. The second PCR ran for about 7 to 11 cycles and used a J-beta primer mix along with a sample-barcoded 5' primer. Each TCR beta cDNA molecule received a unique molecular identifier from a template-switch 5' adaptor carrying 12 random nucleotides. Each sample yielded at least 3 million CDR3-containing paired-end reads. The Mint cDNA synthesis kit, primed by a TRBC-specific oligonucleotide, was used to synthesize first-strand cDNA from all RNA. After uracil-DNA glycosylase treatment, a first 18-cycle PCR used universal primers M1SS and BC2_uni_R on all cDNA. The original methods were these. For normalization, 1 million high-quality reads were randomly selected from each sample, with every read carrying a distinct molecular identifier. Reads sharing molecular identifiers were discarded rather than binned into consensus sequences. MiTCR, with a Q25 quality threshold and the strictest error-elimination algorithm, was used for CDR3 identification, clonotype clustering and error correction. Lower-bound total TCR beta diversity was estimated with a nonparametric unseen species model using Euler transformation. TCRdb redid the processing of the public reads, applying fastp at Q25 and MiXCR, and retained in-frame beta chains. Each entry merges the rows of one CDR3 protein and shows their most common DNA and genes. These V and J calls derive from TCRdb rather than the authors' analysis. The sample table lists more than 650,000 distinct CDR3 sequences, about 55% of them with a count of one. The ten largest make up about two fifths of the sample.

Donors were 39 systemically healthy Caucasian individuals from Russia aged roughly 6 to 100 years. Each donor gave about 11 milliliters of peripheral blood, drawn into EDTA-treated Vacutainer tubes. Ficoll-Paque density-gradient centrifugation was used to isolate PBMCs, with at least 6.5 million per sample. Total RNA was extracted from PBMCs with Trizol reagent, with at least 5.5 micrograms obtained per sample. For every donor, an aliquot of PBMCs went through flow cytometry to measure the percentages of naive CD45RAhigh/CD27high T cells. Deletion took 6 bases off V and 0 bases off J, with a span of 11 bases between the germline ends. Including cysteine and phenylalanine, the CDR3 has 14 amino acids. The entry retains the CDR3 DNA only, 42 bases that are in frame from base 1. CDR1 and CDR2 (SQVTM, ANQGSEA) derive from the germline V gene. The paper's findings and limits, for the study overall: Compared with the aged group, the long-lived group had more naive CD4+ T cells, fewer expanded clones and increased TCR diversity, suggesting age selection. A strong correlation was found between observed TCR beta diversity and the percentage of naive T cells measured by flow cytometry. Bulk unsorted PBMC profiling prevented conclusive comparison of naive and antigen-experienced compartments. Estimates of total diversity from one million sequenced T cells were regarded as lower bounds and underestimates. Donor CMV infection status was unknown, potentially confounding age-related changes in expanded clonotypes. As age increased, observed TCR beta diversity per million T cells dropped in a roughly linear way, and a significant reduction was already evident by age around 41.

As to this clonotype: It lacks a known antigen. Nothing much larger sits one base from this clone, and base qualities are not available.

Source material: blood. This sequence uses TRBV29-1 and TRBJ2-2; the D gene is possibly TRBD2, with 5 bases matching. The sequence derives from a man at least 80 years old in good health. The sequenced DNA is TGCAGCGTGGAACTAGACCCGAACACCGGGGAGCTGTTTTTT. Its product reads: CSVELDPNTGELFF.